Listed here are 5 T cell receptor beta chains from one sample, sequenced in a study of T-cell memory formation after mild COVID-19. TCRdb processed the 5' RACE reads anew with MiXCR; each CDR3 protein has one entry. The sample lists hundreds of thousands of distinct CDR3 sequences, roughly 15% occurring once. Sequences were obtained from PBMCs or a T cell subset sorted from them (not recorded which). These receptors originate from a young man who had mild COVID-19 (a few samples of this study predate the infection). Cell type and time point are not known.

CDR3 in amino acids: CASSEERGGQGRYEQYV. CDR3 nucleotide sequence: TGTGCCAGCAGTGAAGAGCGGGGGGGACAGGGTCGCTACGAGCAGTACGTC. This chain links TRBV6-1 with TRBJ2-7; the D gene is possibly TRBD2 (10 bases). This CDR3 spans 17 amino acids. From germline, CDR1 is MNHNS and CDR2 SASEGT. Trimming took off 1 base at V and 3 bases at J, with 19 bases between the two ends.

The chain's CDR3 is CASSFDREQPQHF. The DNA of the CDR3 is TGTGCCAGCAGTTTCGACAGGGAACAGCCCCAGCATTTT. The chain employs TRBV28 and TRBJ1-5; 7 nucleotides line up with TRBD1. The CDR3 runs 13 residues. V dropped 3 bases and J dropped 7; count of bases not matched to a gene: 3. CDR1 is MDHEN, CDR2 SYDVKM, per germline.

This clonotype was counted at least ten times. The V gene is TRBV5-1, the J gene TRBJ2-5; no clear D gene. Germline V gene data show CDR1 as SGHRS and CDR2 as YFSETQ. V dropped 1 base and J dropped 7 bases, with 8 bases sitting between them. The CDR3 extends over 12 amino acids. The CDR3 loop is CASSLTPGTQYF. The DNA of the CDR3 is TGCGCCAGCAGCTTGACTCCGGGGACCCAGTACTTC.

V and J are TRBV19 and TRBJ2-1; 9 nucleotides agree with TRBD2. The junction had 5 bases not matched to a gene; V was cut back by 4 bases and J by 4 bases. The CDR3 is 15 residues long. The germline CDR1 and CDR2 sequences are LNHDA and SQIVND (reference sequence). The CDR3 nucleotides read TGTGCCAGTAGTACCCTAGCGGGGCTTTACAATGAGCAGTTCTTC. Translating it yields CASSTLAGLYNEQFF.

This clonotype has at least ten counts. The rearrangement uses TRBV5-1 and TRBJ2-7; D is ambiguous. The CDR3 length is 13 residues. V lost 4 bases and J lost 4, with 12 bases in between. Germline CDR1 and CDR2: SGHRS and YFSETQ. CDR3 protein: CASSIQDGYEQYF. CDR3 coding DNA: TGCGCCAGCAGCATCCAGGACGGATACGAGCAGTACTTC.